A few counts support the clone carrying this TCR beta chain. CDR3 length: 15 amino acids. CDR1 is GTSNPN, CDR2 SVGIG, per germline (reference sequence). The ends lost 4 bases at V and 6 bases at J; junction bases unmatched: 8. This specimen belongs to a study of blood T cell repertoires in COVID-19. At the level of the study: Researchers got acute and convalescent COVID-19 samples from the United States, Italy and Spain. PBMCs, B-cell-depleted T cells, or T cells provided the cDNA or gDNA that made up the material.

Authors' data handling: From reference gene primer amplification, estimates of nucleated cell counts were derived. The repertoire was sequenced with immunoSEQ multiplex PCR; TCRdb's copy has only in-frame clones and lacks some. V, J and clone size derive from that table, while D and trimming were established from the DNA sequence. Seen here are about 74,000 clones, around 87% observed once, and the top ten hold approximately 29%. The TCR sequence derives from a woman of 80 years or more with active or convalescent COVID-19. The chain carries TRBV30 and TRBJ2-1, with 11 positions matching TRBD1. The source material was peripheral blood. The CDR3: CAWKPGTGGPNEQFF. The CDR3 nucleotides read TGTGCCTGGAAACCCGGGACAGGGGGTCCCAATGAGCAGTTCTTC.